This TCR beta chain was identified in a study of blood T cell repertoires in COVID-19. The wider study: Samples came from the United States, Italy and Spain, spanning acute and convalescent COVID-19. Sources were T cells, B-cell-depleted T cells, or PBMCs; the material itself was cDNA or gDNA.

In the original processing: Nucleated cell number was recorded as an estimate derived from reference gene primer amplification. This table comes from immunoSEQ multiplex PCR, and its TCRdb copy is limited to in-frame clones, with some not included. The DNA gave D and trimming, while V, J and clone size come from that table. The sample comprises about 410,000 clones, 75% to 90% of which are singletons, and 1.5% to 1.7% rests with the top ten. The trim removed 6 bases at V and 2 bases at J, leaving 7 bases unmatched. This CDR3 region has 14 residues. Germline V gives CDR1 SGDLS, CDR2 YYNGEE. The table lists this clone with many counts. While infection was still active, Seattle patients were enrolled and then followed longitudinally.

The chain combines TRBV9 with TRBJ1-2, with 7 bases fitting TRBD1. The TCR comes from a woman aged 35 to 49 with COVID-19, enrolled during active disease. Sequenced input: peripheral blood. The CDR3 bases are TGTGCCAGCACCGAGGGACAGCAAAACTATGGCTACACCTTC. This encodes CASTEGQQNYGYTF.